This T cell receptor (beta chain) was recorded in a study of cytomegalovirus exposure and HLA in healthy donors. A note on this clone: Its antigen is currently unknown.

With 60 Vbeta and 13 Jbeta primers, the PCR was carried out. Sequenced by immunoSEQ multiplex PCR; TCRdb stores in-frame clones only, minus some. The sample consists of just over 200,000 clones, 55% to 75% of them appearing once. Whole-study results and caveats: The authors enumerated some 160 TCR beta chains as linked to cytomegalovirus.

Germline CDR1 PRHDT, CDR2 FYEKMQ (reference sequence). There are 14 residues in the CDR3. Germline trimming cut 5 bases from V and 7 bases from J; bases unmatched to any gene: 7. The sequence came from a man aged 35-49 years in good health and CMV-seropositive. The sample consisted of PBMCs. The chain carries TRBV13 and TRBJ2-4, with 8 positions matching TRBD2. CDR3 DNA sequence: TGTGCCAGCAGCCCGTCGGGGGGGCCGAACATTCAGTACTTC. As protein: CASSPSGGPNIQYF. The full variable domain, completed using reference TRBV13 and TRBJ2-4, is AAGVIQSPRHLIKEKRETATLKCYPIPRHDTVYWYQQGPGQDPQFLISFYEKMQSDKGSIPDRFSAQQFSDYHSELNMSSLELGDSALYFCASSPSGGPNIQYFGAGTRLSVL.